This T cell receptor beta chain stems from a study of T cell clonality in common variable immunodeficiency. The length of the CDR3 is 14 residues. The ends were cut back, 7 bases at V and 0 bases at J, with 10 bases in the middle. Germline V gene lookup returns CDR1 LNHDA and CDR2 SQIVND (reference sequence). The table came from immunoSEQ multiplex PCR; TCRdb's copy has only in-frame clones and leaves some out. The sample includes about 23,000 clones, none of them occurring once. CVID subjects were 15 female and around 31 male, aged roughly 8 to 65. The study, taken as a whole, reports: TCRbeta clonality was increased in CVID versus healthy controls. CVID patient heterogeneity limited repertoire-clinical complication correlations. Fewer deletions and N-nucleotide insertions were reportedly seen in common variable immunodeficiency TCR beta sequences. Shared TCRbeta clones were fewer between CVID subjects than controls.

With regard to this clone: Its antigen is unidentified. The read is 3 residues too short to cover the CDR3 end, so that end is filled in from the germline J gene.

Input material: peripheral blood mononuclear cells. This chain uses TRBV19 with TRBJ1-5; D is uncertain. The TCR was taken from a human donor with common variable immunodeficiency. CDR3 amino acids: CASTWRNSNQPQHF. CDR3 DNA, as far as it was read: TGTGCCAGTACCTGGCGGAATAGCAATCAGCCC.